This TCR beta chain was identified during a study of T cell changes during pregnancy in multiple sclerosis. The germline V and J ends were trimmed by 0 bases and 6 bases, with 16 bases remaining between them. The CDR3 has 16 amino acids. The germline V gene has CDR1 SGHDT and CDR2 YYEEEE. The data were produced by immunoSEQ multiplex PCR, yet TCRdb's version contains in-frame clones alone and is incomplete. The sample includes 45,000 to 55,000 clones, 92% seen only once; the top ten take around 1%. The starting material was peripheral blood, obtained after pregnancy. This receptor was identified in a female donor with multiple sclerosis, enrolled in a pregnancy study. The chain couples TRBV5-6 to TRBJ1-5; D possibly corresponds to TRBD1 (5 bases). In DNA form, the CDR3 reads TGTGCCAGCAGCTTGGGGGGCAGGGTGTGGGGTCAGCCCCAGCATTTT. Protein sequence: CASSLGGRVWGQPQHF.